One sample yielded the 16 T cell receptor beta chains listed below, sequenced in a study of OX40 agonist ivuxolimab in advanced cancers. Assay: immunoSEQ multiplex PCR; the TCRdb copy retains only in-frame clones and omits some. Of more than 45,000 clones in the sample, 70% to 80% are singletons; the top ten hold over 2%. The sample here was CD4+ or CD8+ T cells sorted from blood, taken in a trial of the OX40 agonist ivuxolimab. The receptors come from an adult with an advanced solid tumor such as melanoma, head and neck, liver or kidney cancer.

The chain links TRBV28 to TRBJ2-7; D is unclear. This CDR3 comprises 13 residues. Trimming removed 1 base at V and 3 bases at J, with 7 bases between. From germline, CDR1 is MDHEN and CDR2 SYDVKM. Here the CDR3 reads CASSLSGNYEQYF. The CDR3 nucleotides read TGTGCCAGCAGTTTATCAGGAAACTACGAGCAGTACTTC.

The V gene is TRBV28, the J gene TRBJ1-4; no firm D call. The V gene's germline CDR1 is MDHEN and CDR2 SYDVKM. The CDR3 covers 14 residues. Trimming left V 6 bases short and J 4 bases short, with 12 bases between. CDR3 residues: CASRLADLNEKLFF. Written as DNA, the CDR3 is TGTGCCAGCAGACTGGCAGACCTTAATGAAAAACTGTTTTTT.

The chain employs TRBV27 and TRBJ1-2; 8 bases match TRBD1. The germline gives CDR1 MNHEY, CDR2 SMNVEV (reference sequence). The CDR3 covers 15 residues. J was trimmed by 5 bases and V by 3 bases; bases with no gene match: 8. The CDR3 reads CASSFSDRVSYGYTF. The CDR3 DNA sequence: TGTGCCAGCAGTTTCTCGGACAGGGTTAGTTATGGCTACACCTTC.

The genes are TRBV9 and TRBJ2-3, with 10 bases lining up with TRBD2. The CDR3 is 16 amino acids. The V segment lost 0 bases and the J segment 5 bases; nucleotides outside the gene matches: 6. CDR1 and CDR2 from the germline V gene are SGDLS and YYNGEE. The CDR3 DNA is TGTGCCAGCAGCGTAGCGCCAGCGGGAGGGCGAGATACGCAGTATTTT. Its translation is CASSVAPAGGRDTQYF.

The chain has TRBV12-5 and TRBJ1-3; tentative D call: TRBD1 (6 bases). The length of the CDR3 is 17 residues. Germline CDR1 LGHNT, CDR2 FRNRAP. V gave up 5 bases and J gave up 0 bases, with 17 bases separating them. The CDR3 nucleotides read TGTGCTAGTGGTCCGCGTCCCGGGACACCCTCTGGAAACACCATATATTTT. It yields the protein CASGPRPGTPSGNTIYF.

The CDR3 region is CASSLAEGRGYTF. DNA for the CDR3: TGCGCCAGCAGCTTGGCTGAGGGCCGGGGCTACACCTTC. The chain couples TRBV5-1 to TRBJ1-2; D uncertain. V was clipped by 0 bases and J by 8 bases, with 11 bases between them. This CDR3 region has 13 residues. Germline V CDR1 and CDR2: SGHRS, YFSETQ.

The J gene is TRBJ1-3, the V gene TRBV18, with D perhaps matching TRBD1 (5 bases). Germline CDR1 and CDR2: KGHSH and LQKENI. The CDR3 has 16 amino acids. V lost 1 base, J lost 4 bases, and 14 bases lay in between. CDR3 nucleotides: TGTGCCAGCTCACCACAAGCCGGGACGGTCGGAAACACCATATATTTT. Translating gives CASSPQAGTVGNTIYF. Using reference TRBV18 and TRBJ1-3 for the parts outside the CDR3, the full variable domain is NAGVMQNPRHLVRRRGQEARLRCSPMKGHSHVYWYRQLPEEGLKFMVYLQKENIIDESGMPKERFSAEFPKEGPSILRIQQVVRGDSAAYFCASSPQAGTVGNTIYFGEGSWLTVV.

The chain recombines TRBV7-8 with TRBJ1-1; D possibly corresponds to TRBD1 (5 bases). This CDR3 spans 14 amino acids. CDR1 SGHVS and CDR2 FQNEAQ come from the germline V gene. V was pared by 3 bases and J by 7 bases, with 15 bases between. The CDR3 nucleotides read TGTGCCAGCAGCTTTAGAAGGGGAACTAGTGAAGCTTTCTTT. It translates to CASSFRRGTSEAFF.

V usage is TRBV19 and J usage is TRBJ2-1; 9 nucleotides match TRBD2. V shed 0 bases and J 7 bases; nucleotides not matched to a gene: 7. Germline V gives CDR1 LNHDA, CDR2 SQIVND (reference sequence). The CDR3 covers 16 residues. CDR3 region: CASSIDLAGDWNEQFF. Here the CDR3 DNA reads TGTGCCAGTAGTATAGACTTAGCGGGAGATTGGAATGAGCAGTTCTTC.

The V and J genes are TRBV5-6 and TRBJ1-2; 9 nucleotides line up with TRBD1. Germline V CDR1 and CDR2: SGHDT, YYEEEE. The CDR3 runs 16 residues. V lost 4 bases to trimming and J lost 4 bases; unmatched junction nucleotides: 11. CDR3 coding DNA: TGTGCCAGCAGCCGAAGGACAGGGGCTCCTCCCTATGGCTACACCTTC. Its translation is CASSRRTGAPPYGYTF.

The V call is TRBV7-2, the J call TRBJ2-3; D is uncertain. CDR1 is SGHTA, CDR2 FQGNSA, per germline. V was clipped by 0 bases and J by 4 bases, with 5 bases between them. The CDR3 has 13 amino acids. The chain's CDR3 is CASSLAVADTQYF. The DNA of the CDR3 is TGTGCCAGCAGCTTAGCAGTTGCAGATACGCAGTATTTT. Supplemented by reference TRBV7-2 and TRBJ2-3, the full variable domain reads GAGVSQSPSNKVTEKGKDVELRCDPISGHTALYWYRQSLGQGLEFLIYFQGNSAPDKSGLPSDRFSAERTGGSVSTLTIQRTQQEDSAVYLCASSLAVADTQYFGPGTRLTVL.

The chain is built from TRBV7-8 and TRBJ2-1, with 7 bases aligning to TRBD1. The V and J ends lost 5 bases and 2 bases, in that order; junction bases with no gene match: 3. This CDR3 has 14 amino acids. Looked up from germline, CDR1 is SGHVS and CDR2 is FQNEAQ. The CDR3 protein is CASSEGAAYNEQFF. CDR3 bases: TGTGCCAGCAGCGAGGGGGCTGCCTACAATGAGCAGTTCTTC.

The genes are TRBV7-9 and TRBJ1-1, with D hard to call. The CDR3 extends over 15 amino acids. V was shortened by 0 bases and J by 1 base, with 9 bases between the two germline ends. Looked up from germline, CDR1 is SEHNR and CDR2 is FQNEAQ (reference sequence). CDR3 DNA sequence: TGTGCCAGCAGCTTAGCACAAACAACGAACACTGAAGCTTTCTTT. It is translated as CASSLAQTTNTEAFF.

This clone has just a few counts. The chain employs TRBV30 and TRBJ1-2, with D possibly TRBD1 on 5 matching bases. The CDR3 length is 12 residues. The V gene lost 3 bases and the J gene lost 7 bases, with 12 bases spanning the gap. Germline V gives CDR1 GTSNPN, CDR2 SVGIG (reference sequence). The CDR3 here is CAWRRSGGGYTF. CDR3 in DNA: TGTGCCTGGAGAAGGAGTGGGGGTGGCTACACCTTC.

The V gene is TRBV2, the J gene TRBJ1-1; D not certain. Germline V CDR1 and CDR2: SNHLY, FYNNEI. V lost 8 bases, J lost 2 bases, and 15 bases lay in between. The CDR3 length is 14 residues. The CDR3, as DNA: TGTGCCAGCGCAAAGACAAGAATAAACACTGAAGCTTTCTTT. Protein sequence: CASAKTRINTEAFF.

The J gene is TRBJ2-1, the V gene TRBV6-5, with D perhaps TRBD1 (5 bases). V was shortened by 6 bases and J by 9 bases, with 12 bases between the two germline ends. The germline gives CDR1 MNHEY, CDR2 SVGAGI. The CDR3 spans 12 residues. The CDR3 DNA reads as TGTGCCAGCAGCGACAGATTGGCTGAGCAGTTCTTC. Protein sequence: CASSDRLAEQFF.